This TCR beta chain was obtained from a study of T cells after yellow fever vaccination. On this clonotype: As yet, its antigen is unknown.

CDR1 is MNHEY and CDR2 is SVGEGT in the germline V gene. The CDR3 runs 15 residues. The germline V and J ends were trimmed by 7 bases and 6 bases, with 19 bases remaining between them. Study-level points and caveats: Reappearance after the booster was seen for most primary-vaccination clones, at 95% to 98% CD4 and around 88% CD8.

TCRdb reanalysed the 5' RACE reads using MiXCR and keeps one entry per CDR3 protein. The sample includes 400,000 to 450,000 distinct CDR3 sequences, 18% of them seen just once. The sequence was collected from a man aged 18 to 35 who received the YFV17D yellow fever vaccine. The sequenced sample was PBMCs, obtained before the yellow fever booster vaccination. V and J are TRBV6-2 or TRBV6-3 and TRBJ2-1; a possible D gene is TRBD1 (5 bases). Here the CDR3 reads CASIGQGYRANEQFF. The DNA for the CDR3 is TGTGCCAGCATAGGTCAGGGATACCGGGCCAATGAGCAGTTCTTC.